Presented here are 5 T cell receptor beta chains from one specimen sequenced in a study of cytomegalovirus exposure and HLA in healthy donors. PCR amplification relied on 60 Vbeta primers (plus 13 Jbeta primers). Libraries were prepared by immunoSEQ multiplex PCR; TCRdb keeps only in-frame clonotypes and omits some of them. The data show approximately 180,000 clones, about 80% seen once. Material for sequencing was PBMCs. These receptors originate from a young man in good health and CMV-seronegative.

This chain joins TRBV4-1 and TRBJ2-1, with D possibly matching TRBD1 (6 bases). Germline CDR1 MGHRA, CDR2 YSYEKL. CDR3 length equals 17 residues. Trimming pared 1 base from V and 12 bases from J, leaving 25 bases between. The CDR3 reads CASSQALQGPGRRAQFF. CDR3 nucleotide sequence: TGCGCCAGCAGCCAAGCCTTACAGGGTCCCGGCCGTAGGGCGCAGTTCTTC.

CDR3 DNA sequence: TGTGCCAGCAGCTTAGGGGTCAGGGGGGACACCGGGGAGCTGTTTTTT. Its protein is CASSLGVRGDTGELFF. The rearrangement links TRBV7-3 to TRBJ2-2; maybe TRBD1 (7 bases). V gave up 2 bases and J gave up 3 bases, with 13 bases separating them. In germline, CDR1 is SGHTA, CDR2 FQGTGA. The CDR3 totals 16 residues.

The rearrangement uses TRBV7-8 and TRBJ2-3, with D tentatively TRBD2 (6 bases). V was clipped by 7 bases and J by 4 bases, with 12 bases between them. Germline-derived CDR1 and CDR2 are SGHVS and FQNEAQ. The CDR3 covers 13 residues. The CDR3 protein is CASKMGGSDTQYF. The CDR3, as DNA: TGTGCCAGCAAAATGGGGGGTTCAGATACGCAGTATTTT.

J is TRBJ1-2 and V is TRBV29-1, with 9 bases lining up with TRBD1. Per germline, CDR1 SQVTM and CDR2 ANQGSEA. The CDR3 sequence is 13 residues long. With V trimmed by 7 bases and J by 6 bases, 9 bases remained unmatched. The CDR3, as DNA: TGCAGCGCCAGGACAGGGGATGGCAATGGCTACACCTTC. Its protein product is CSARTGDGNGYTF.

V and J are TRBV15 and TRBJ1-4; D remains ambiguous. The CDR3 totals 15 residues. Trimming took off 1 base at V and 0 bases at J, with 6 bases between the two ends. Germline CDR1 and CDR2: LNHNV and YYDKDF (reference sequence). The CDR3 protein is CATSRGNTTNEKLFF. The CDR3 bases are TGTGCCACCAGCAGAGGAAACACAACTAATGAAAAACTGTTTTTT.